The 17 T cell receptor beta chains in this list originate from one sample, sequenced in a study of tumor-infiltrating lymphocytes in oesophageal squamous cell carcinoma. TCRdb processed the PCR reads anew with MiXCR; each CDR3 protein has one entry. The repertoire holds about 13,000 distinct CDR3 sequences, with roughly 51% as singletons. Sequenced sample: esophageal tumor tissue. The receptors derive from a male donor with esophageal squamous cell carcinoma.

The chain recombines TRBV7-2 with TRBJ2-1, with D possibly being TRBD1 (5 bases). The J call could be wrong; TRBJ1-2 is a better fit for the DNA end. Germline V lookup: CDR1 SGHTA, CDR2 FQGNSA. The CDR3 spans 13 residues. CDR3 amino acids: CASSRPGTGGYTF. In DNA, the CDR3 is TGTGCCAGCAGCCGACCCGGGACGGGTGGCTACACCTTC.

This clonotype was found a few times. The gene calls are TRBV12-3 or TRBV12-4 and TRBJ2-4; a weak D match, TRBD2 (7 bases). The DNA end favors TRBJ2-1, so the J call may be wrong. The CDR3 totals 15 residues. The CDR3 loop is CASSLAGGPLNEQFF. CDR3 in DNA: TGTGCCAGCAGTTTAGCGGGGGGGCCACTTAATGAGCAGTTCTTC.

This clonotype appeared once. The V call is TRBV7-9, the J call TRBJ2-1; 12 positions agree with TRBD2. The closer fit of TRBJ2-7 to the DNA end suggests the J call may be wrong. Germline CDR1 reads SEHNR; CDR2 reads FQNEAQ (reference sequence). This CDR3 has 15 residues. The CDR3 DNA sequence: TGTGCCAGCAGCCGGACTAGCGGGGAGAGTAATGAGCAGTACTTC. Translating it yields CASSRTSGESNEQYF.

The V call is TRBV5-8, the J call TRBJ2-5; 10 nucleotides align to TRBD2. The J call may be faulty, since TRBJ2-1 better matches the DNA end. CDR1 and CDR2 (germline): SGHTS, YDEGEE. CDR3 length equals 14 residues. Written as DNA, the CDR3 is TGTGCCAGCACGCTAGCGGGAGTTATGAATGAGCAGTTCTTC. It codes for CASTLAGVMNEQFF.

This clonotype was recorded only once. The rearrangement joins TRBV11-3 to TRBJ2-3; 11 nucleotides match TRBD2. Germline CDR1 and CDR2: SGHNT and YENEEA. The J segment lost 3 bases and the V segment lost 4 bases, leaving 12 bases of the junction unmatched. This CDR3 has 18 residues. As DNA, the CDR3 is TGTGCCAGCAGCTCAGGACGAATAGCGGGAGGGAATACAGATACGCAGTATTTT. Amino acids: CASSSGRIAGGNTDTQYF.

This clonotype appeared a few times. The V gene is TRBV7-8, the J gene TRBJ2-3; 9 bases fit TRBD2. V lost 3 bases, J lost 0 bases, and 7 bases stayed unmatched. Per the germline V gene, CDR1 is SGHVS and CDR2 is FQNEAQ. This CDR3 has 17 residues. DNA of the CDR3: TGTGCCAGCAGCTTGGAGACTAGCGGCCCAAGCACAGATACGCAGTATTTT. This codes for CASSLETSGPSTDTQYF.

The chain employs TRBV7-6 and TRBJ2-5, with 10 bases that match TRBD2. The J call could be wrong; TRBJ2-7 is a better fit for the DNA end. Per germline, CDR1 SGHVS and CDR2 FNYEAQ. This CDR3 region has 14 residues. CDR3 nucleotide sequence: TGTGCCAGCAGCTTAACTAGCGGGACGGACGAGCAGTACTTC. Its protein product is CASSLTSGTDEQYF.

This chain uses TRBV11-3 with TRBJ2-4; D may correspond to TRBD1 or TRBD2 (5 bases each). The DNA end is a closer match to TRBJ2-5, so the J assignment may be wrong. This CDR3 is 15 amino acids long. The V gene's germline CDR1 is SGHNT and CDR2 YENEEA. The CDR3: CASSPRTSGGETQYF. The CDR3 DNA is TGTGCCAGCAGCCCACGGACCAGTGGGGGAGAGACCCAGTACTTC.

The CDR3 sequence: CASSHGTSGDNEQYF. The CDR3 DNA reads as TGTGCCAGCAGCCATGGGACTAGCGGGGACAATGAGCAGTACTTC. The V call is TRBV7-8, the J call TRBJ2-5, with 13 bases lining up with TRBD2. Germline loops: CDR1 SGHVS, CDR2 FQNEAQ. The junction had 11 bases not matched to a gene; V was cut back by 5 bases and J by 11 bases. The CDR3 covers 15 residues.

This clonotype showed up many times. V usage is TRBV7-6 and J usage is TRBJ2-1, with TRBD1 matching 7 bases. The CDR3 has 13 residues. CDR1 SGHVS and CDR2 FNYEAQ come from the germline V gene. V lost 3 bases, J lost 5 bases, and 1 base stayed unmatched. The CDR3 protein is CASSFDRDNEQFF. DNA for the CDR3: TGTGCCAGCAGCTTCGACAGGGACAATGAGCAGTTCTTC.

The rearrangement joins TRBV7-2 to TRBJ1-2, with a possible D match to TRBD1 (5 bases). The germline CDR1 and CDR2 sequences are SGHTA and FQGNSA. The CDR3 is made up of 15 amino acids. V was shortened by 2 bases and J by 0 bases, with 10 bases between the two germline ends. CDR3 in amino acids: CASSLTGKANYGYTF. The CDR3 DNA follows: TGTGCCAGCAGCTTAACAGGCAAAGCTAACTATGGCTACACCTTC.

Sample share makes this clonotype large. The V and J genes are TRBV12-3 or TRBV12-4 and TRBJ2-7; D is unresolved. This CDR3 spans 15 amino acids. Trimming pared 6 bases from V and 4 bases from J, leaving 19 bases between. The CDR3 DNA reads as TGTGCCAGCAGCAAAGGGCAGCTACACTCATACGAGCAGTACTTC. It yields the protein CASSKGQLHSYEQYF.

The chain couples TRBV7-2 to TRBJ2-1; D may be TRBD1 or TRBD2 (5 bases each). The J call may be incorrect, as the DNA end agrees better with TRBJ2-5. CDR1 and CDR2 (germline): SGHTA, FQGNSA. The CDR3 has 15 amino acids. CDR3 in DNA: TGTGCCAGCAGCCTAAACCCCGGGGCACAAGAGACCCAGTACTTC. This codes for CASSLNPGAQETQYF.

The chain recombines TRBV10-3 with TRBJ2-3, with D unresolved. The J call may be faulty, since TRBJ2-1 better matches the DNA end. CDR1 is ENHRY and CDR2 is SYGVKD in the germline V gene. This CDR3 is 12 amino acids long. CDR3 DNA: TGTGCCATCAGGGGTAGCACAGATACGCAGTTCTTC. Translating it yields CAIRGSTDTQFF.

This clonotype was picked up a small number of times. The CDR3 DNA sequence: TGTGCCAGCAGTTGGGGAGGGACAGGGACAGATACGCAGTATTTT. It is translated as CASSWGGTGTDTQYF. This chain links TRBV7-9 with TRBJ2-3; 9 bases map to TRBD1. The CDR3 is 15 residues long. Trimming removed 6 bases from V and 3 bases from J; junction bases left unmatched: 7. Germline assignment: CDR1 SEHNR and CDR2 FQNEAQ (reference sequence).

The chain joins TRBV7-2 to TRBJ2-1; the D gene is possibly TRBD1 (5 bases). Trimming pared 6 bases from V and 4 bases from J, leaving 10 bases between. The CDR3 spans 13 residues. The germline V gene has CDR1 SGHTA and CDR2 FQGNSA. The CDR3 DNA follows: TGTGCCAGCAGAAAGGACATGTACAATGAGCAGTTCTTC. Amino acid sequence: CASRKDMYNEQFF.

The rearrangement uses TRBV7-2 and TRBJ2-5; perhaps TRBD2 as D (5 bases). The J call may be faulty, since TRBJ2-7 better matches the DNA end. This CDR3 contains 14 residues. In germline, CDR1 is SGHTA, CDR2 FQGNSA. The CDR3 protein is CASSSYRGSYEQYF. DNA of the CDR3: TGTGCCAGCAGCTCTTACCGGGGCTCCTACGAGCAGTACTTC.